The 5 T cell receptor beta chains below come from one sample, sequenced in a study of blood T cell repertoires in COVID-19. Data came from immunoSEQ multiplex PCR; TCRdb stores just in-frame clones and leaves some out. The repertoire holds roughly 150,000 clones, with 80% to 85% as singletons. The sequenced sample was PBMCs or T cells enriched from blood (not recorded which). The source is a man aged 70 or older who had been exposed to COVID-19.

The chain carries TRBV5-4 and TRBJ1-2; 8 bases line up with TRBD1. V lost 2 bases, J lost 0 bases, and 6 bases stayed unmatched. Per the germline V gene, CDR1 is SGHNT and CDR2 is YYREEE (reference sequence). The CDR3 is 16 residues long. The CDR3 DNA sequence: TGTGCCAGCAGCTTTAACAGGGGGTCAGCTAACTATGGCTACACCTTC. Amino acids: CASSFNRGSANYGYTF.

The rearrangement uses TRBV5-6 and TRBJ1-2; 10 positions match TRBD1. The CDR3 covers 12 residues. The V gene end was trimmed by 4 bases and the J gene end by 8 bases; junction bases not matched to a gene: 2. Germline lookup yields CDR1 SGHDT and CDR2 YYEEEE. The CDR3 protein is CASSTGQGGYTF. CDR3 coding DNA: TGTGCCAGCAGCACGGGACAGGGGGGCTACACCTTC.

The rearrangement links TRBV7-6 to TRBJ1-3; D is possibly TRBD1 (5 bases). V lost 6 bases, J lost 1 base, and 13 bases lay in between. The CDR3 contains 15 residues. Looked up from germline, CDR1 is SGHVS and CDR2 is FNYEAQ. As DNA, the CDR3 is TGTGCCAGCAGTGTAGGGGCCTTATCTGGAAACACCATATATTTT. This sequence encodes CASSVGALSGNTIYF. The variable domain in full, with the rest retrieved from reference TRBV7-6 and TRBJ1-3, is GAGVSQSPRYKVTKRGQDVALRCDPISGHVSLYWYRQALGQGPEFLTYFNYEAQQDKSGLPNDRFSAERPEGSISTLTIQRTEQRDSAMYRCASSVGALSGNTIYFGEGSWLTVV.

This clone turned up a few times. The chain couples TRBV27 to TRBJ1-1; 10 bases map to TRBD1. Trimming took 2 bases from V and 0 from J; bases not matched to a gene: 21. Germline assignment: CDR1 MNHEY and CDR2 SMNVEV (reference sequence). CDR3 length equals 22 residues. As DNA, the CDR3 is TGTGCCAGCAGTTTACCCCCCCTAAGAGCGGGACAGGGGAGCCAGATGAACACTGAAGCTTTCTTT. Amino acids: CASSLPPLRAGQGSQMNTEAFF.

V and J are TRBV7-2 and TRBJ1-1; D gene uncertain. Trimming took 4 bases from V and 0 from J, leaving 9 bases between them. Germline lookup yields CDR1 SGHTA and CDR2 FQGNSA. This CDR3 is 14 amino acids long. CDR3 amino acids: CASSSSGMNTEAFF. The CDR3 DNA reads as TGTGCCAGCAGCTCCTCCGGGATGAACACTGAAGCTTTCTTT.